Listed here is a single T cell receptor (beta chain). Its antigen is unidentified. CDR3 length: 15 residues. The V gene lost 3 bases and the J gene lost 2 bases, with 14 bases spanning the gap. Germline V gene sequence: CDR1 SGDLS, CDR2 YYNGEE. This sample stems from a study of Graves' ophthalmopathy and Graves' hyperthyroidism. Study outcomes and limitations: The majority of expanded thyroid clonotypes above 0.001 frequency also occurred in blood. Ophthalmopathy versus stable hyperthyroidism: 13-signature model gave under 90% sensitivity, 70% to 83% specificity.

RNA transcripts served as template for amplifying TCR beta CDR3 sequences. A first-round RT-PCR used HTBI primers, followed by a second-round multiplex PCR. MiXCR, run by TCRdb on the multiplex PCR reads, gives a single entry per CDR3 protein. The sample contains 1 million to 1.3 million distinct CDR3 sequences, about two fifths of which appear only once. The diagnosis combined clinical symptoms, thyroxine, TRAb, thyroid ultrasound and orbital computed tomography scans. The rearrangement links TRBV9 to TRBJ2-5; weak D call: TRBD2 (5 bases). Sequencing was carried out using peripheral blood or thyroid tissue (not recorded which). This clonotype was obtained from an adult man with Graves' hyperthyroidism. The CDR3 loop is CASSAGLRPQETQYF. The CDR3 DNA reads as TGTGCCAGCAGCGCAGGACTCAGACCTCAAGAGACCCAGTACTTC.